Detailed here is one TCR beta chain. Its antigen is not yet known. No qualities accompany the bases; no much larger clone lies one base away. These data are taken from a study of blood T cell repertoires in COVID-19 (dated by TCRdb to about 2020). Regarding the research as a whole: Collaborator samples came from the United States, Italy and Spain and covered acute and convalescent phases of COVID-19. The prospective study material was composed of cDNA or gDNA derived from T cells, B-cell-depleted T cells, or PBMCs. Deeply sampled blood TCRbeta repertoires from subjects exposed to, actively infected with, or recovered from COVID-19 were included in the dataset. A freely available public database, intended as a resource for researchers studying the immune response to SARS-CoV-2, is where the repertoires were released. The samples were drawn from the first 160 participants of the ongoing ImmuneRACE study and from 1,254 subjects provided by 6 global collaborators. A de-identified subject ID, COVID-19 status, age in years and sex were almost always included in the sample metadata. HLA class I and class II types, where available, came from metadata supplied by the sample provider rather than from assay-based typing. Overall results and qualifications from the work: The amount of clinical and demographic metadata varied by source and participant and was provided uncurated.

V trim: 3 bases; J trim: 4 bases; unmatched bases: 2. CDR1 GTSNPN and CDR2 SVGIG were looked up in the germline V gene (reference sequence). There are 13 amino acids in the CDR3, from cysteine to phenylalanine inclusive. The CDR3 DNA has 39 bases and is translated from base 1. TCRbeta CDR3 regions were amplified from genomic DNA by means of the immunoSEQ Assay, a bias-controlled multiplex PCR. Concerning the study's data processing: The number of nucleated cells in each sample was estimated from the amplification of reference gene primers within the assay. To quantify the absolute abundance of each unique TCRbeta CDR3 rearrangement, sequence reads were collapsed and filtered. Productive Simpson clonality was computed per sample as the square root of Simpson's diversity index over productive rearrangements. TCRdb's version of the immuneACCESS table is confined to in-frame rearrangements and falls short of the full clone set. An unresolved V gene accounts for under half of the shortfall where checked; the remainder is of unknown origin. The V and J calls and the clone size are those of that table, but D and trimming were determined from the DNA. This sample comprises some 290,000 clones, about nine tenths of them detected only once. The ten most abundant clones make up 11% of the sample.

In Seattle, one collaborating source enrolled patients while the infection was active and tracked those patients longitudinally over the course of disease. The collaborating institutions used their own protocols to collect whole blood in K2EDTA tubes. For TCRbeta analysis, collaborators shipped samples in one of three forms: frozen whole blood, isolated PBMCs, or DNA extracted from either of those sample types. Sequences were obtained from peripheral blood. The chain uses TRBV30 and TRBJ2-2; the central 7 bases match TRBD1. The sequence came from a woman under 40 with COVID-19, enrolled during active disease. The sequenced DNA: TGTGCCTGGAGGAGGGGGCTCACCGGGGAGCTGTTTTTT. This yields the protein CAWRRGLTGELFF.